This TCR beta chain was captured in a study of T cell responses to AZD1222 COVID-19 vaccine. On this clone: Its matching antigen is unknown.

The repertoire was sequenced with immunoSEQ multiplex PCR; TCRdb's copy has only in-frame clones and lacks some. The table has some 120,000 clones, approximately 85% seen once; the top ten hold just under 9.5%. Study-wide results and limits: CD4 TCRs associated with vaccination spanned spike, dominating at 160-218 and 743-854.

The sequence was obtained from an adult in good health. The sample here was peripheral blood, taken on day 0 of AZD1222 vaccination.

The CDR3 here is CASSSGGNTIYF. For the CDR3, the DNA is TGTGCCAGCAGTTCGGGCGGAAACACCATATATTTT. The chain is built from TRBV28 and TRBJ1-3; the D is unclear. The V end was cut by 4 bases, the J end by 4 bases, with 5 bases between. Looked up from germline, CDR1 is MDHEN and CDR2 is SYDVKM. This CDR3 is built from 12 residues.